This TCR beta chain was sequenced for a study of T-cell memory formation after mild COVID-19. Germline lookup yields CDR1 SGHVS and CDR2 FQNEAQ. The CDR3 runs 14 residues. V was cut by 5 bases and J by 4 bases, with 13 bases left in between. Constant-segment primers were used for 5'RACE, and the resulting TCR alpha and TCR beta cDNA libraries carried sample barcodes and UMIs. TCRdb recomputed calls from the 5' RACE reads with MiXCR, one row per CDR3 protein. The table has 250,000 or so distinct CDR3 sequences, approximately 9% seen once; the top ten hold 20% to 25%. This clonotype came up a few times. The antigen is not known. Study findings and constraints: Whereas later expanders leaned CD4+, clones contracting day 15 to 85 showed a balanced CD4/CD8 makeup.

The source is a man between 18 and 35 years old who had mild COVID-19 (a few samples of this study predate the infection). Cell type and time point are not known. The material sequenced was PBMCs or a T cell subset sorted from them (not recorded which). The J gene is TRBJ2-3, the V gene TRBV7-8; a possible D gene is TRBD1 (5 bases). CDR3 coding DNA: TGTGCCAGCAGCCAAGGCTGGGGCGCAGATACGCAGTATTTT. It codes for CASSQGWGADTQYF.